The clone carrying this T cell receptor (beta chain) was detected a few times. The antigen remains unidentified. V lost 6 bases, J lost 8 bases, and 16 bases stayed unmatched. Germline CDR1 is MDHEN and CDR2 is SYDVKM. CDR3 size: 16 residues. This entry is derived from a study of cytomegalovirus exposure and HLA in healthy donors. Study conclusions and caveats: Reports described diagnosis of cytomegalovirus status by the classifier as highly specific and sensitive.

The PCR contained 60 Vbeta and 13 Jbeta primers. Source study methods: Per a later analysis, the number of unique TCR beta chains was about 78 million, of which 10 million to 11 million were shared. TCRdb's copy holds only in-frame clones and misses some; the assay was immunoSEQ multiplex PCR. The V and J calls and the clone size are those of that table, but D and trimming were determined from the DNA. The sample has some 150,000 clones, 70% to 85% seen once; the top ten hold approximately 2.1%. Sequences were obtained from PBMCs. This TCR derives from a man between 25 and 39 years old in good health and CMV-seronegative. V gene TRBV28 combines with J gene TRBJ2-3, with 8 positions matching TRBD1. DNA for the CDR3: TGTGCCAGCAGCCCGTCGGGCAGGGGGCTGGATGGTACGCAGTATTTT. Translation: CASSPSGRGLDGTQYF.